The 21 T cell receptor beta chains below come from one sample, sequenced in a study of blood T cell repertoires in COVID-19. The method was immunoSEQ multiplex PCR; TCRdb's version includes in-frame clones alone and lacks a portion of them. The sample records fewer than 150,000 clones, more than 80% being singletons. Sequencing used peripheral blood. The source of these receptors is a woman in her forties with acute or convalescent COVID-19.

The chain uses TRBV6-5 and TRBJ2-7; 9 nucleotides line up with TRBD1. The CDR3 runs to 12 residues. Germline values: CDR1 MNHEY, CDR2 SVGAGI. The junction had 4 bases not matched to a gene; V was cut back by 8 bases and J by 5 bases. CDR3 in amino acids: CASRDRVHEQYF. The CDR3 DNA sequence: TGTGCCAGCCGGGACAGGGTCCACGAGCAGTACTTC.

The V and J genes are TRBV5-8 and TRBJ1-2; tentative D call: TRBD1 (5 bases). CDR3 length: 13 amino acids. Per germline, CDR1 SGHTS and CDR2 YDEGEE. Trimming shortened V by 1 base and J by 4 bases, and 8 bases separated the two germline ends. The CDR3 sequence is CASSLRGTYGYTF. As DNA, the CDR3 is TGTGCCAGCAGCTTGAGGGGAACCTATGGCTACACCTTC.

The chain uses TRBV5-4 and TRBJ1-2, with 7 bases identical to TRBD1. The CDR3 contains 15 residues. The V and J ends lost 4 bases and 0 bases, in that order; junction bases with no gene match: 6. Germline-derived CDR1 and CDR2 are SGHNT and YYREEE (reference sequence). This CDR3 is CASSGDRDPNYGYTF. CDR3 nucleotides: TGTGCCAGCAGCGGCGACAGGGACCCTAACTATGGCTACACCTTC.

The rearrangement links TRBV10-3 to TRBJ1-4; tentative D call: TRBD1 (6 bases). This CDR3 contains 17 residues. V lost 2 bases, J lost 2 bases, and 15 bases lay in between. Germline V gene sequence: CDR1 ENHRY, CDR2 SYGVKD. The CDR3 is CAISERGIGTTNEKLFF. CDR3 coding DNA: TGTGCCATCAGTGAGAGGGGGATTGGTACGACTAATGAAAAACTGTTTTTT.

This chain links TRBV5-1 with TRBJ2-5; 7 bases are shared with TRBD2. V lost 7 bases, J lost 5 bases, and 11 bases stayed unmatched. CDR1 and CDR2 (germline): SGHRS, YFSETQ. CDR3 length equals 14 residues. This CDR3 reads CASYRGDAGETQYF. As DNA, the CDR3 is TGCGCCAGCTACCGGGGGGACGCCGGCGAGACCCAGTACTTC.

For the CDR3, the DNA is TGTGCCAGCAGTGAGGTAGGAGGAACAGATACGCAGTATTTT. This encodes CASSEVGGTDTQYF. V is TRBV6-1 and J is TRBJ2-3, with D possibly being TRBD2 (5 bases). Germline V gene data show CDR1 as MNHNS and CDR2 as SASEGT. The CDR3 loop spans 14 amino acids. Trimming shortened V by 3 bases and J by 3 bases, and 10 bases separated the two germline ends.

This clone has just a few counts. The chain uses TRBV15 and TRBJ1-5, with a weak D call TRBD1 (5 bases). Germline assignment: CDR1 LNHNV and CDR2 YYDKDF (reference sequence). CDR3 length equals 14 residues. Trimming removed 0 bases at V and 4 bases at J, with 7 bases between. Here the CDR3 reads CATSRDQGNQPQHF. The CDR3 region has the DNA TGTGCCACCAGCAGAGATCAGGGTAATCAGCCCCAGCATTTT.

The CDR3 region has the DNA TGCGCCAGCAGCAACCCCGGGGGGGCGTCCTACAATGAGCAGTTCTTC. This sequence encodes CASSNPGGASYNEQFF. The gene calls are TRBV4-1 and TRBJ2-1; TRBD2 matches 8 bases. The CDR3 sequence is 16 residues long. Germline V gene data show CDR1 as MGHRA and CDR2 as YSYEKL. V shed 5 bases, J shed 1 base, and the junction held 7 bases outside the gene matches.

The chain uses TRBV6-1 and TRBJ1-1; D is undetermined. Germline V gene sequence: CDR1 MNHNS, CDR2 SASEGT. This CDR3 has 15 residues. V lost 1 base and J lost 3, with 12 bases in between. The CDR3 DNA follows: TGTGCCAGCAGTGAAGGTGTCCACTCGGACACTGAAGCTTTCTTT. Translated, it gives CASSEGVHSDTEAFF.

The chain couples TRBV23-1 to TRBJ1-5, with D unresolved. TRBV23-1 is noted as an ORF with a role that remains uncertain. V was cut by 2 bases and J by 1 base, with 6 bases left in between. This CDR3 region has 14 residues. The CDR3 protein is CASSQGGSNQPQHF. DNA for the CDR3: TGCGCCAGCAGTCAAGGAGGGAGCAATCAGCCCCAGCATTTT.

In its sample, this clone was seen a few times. V is TRBV5-4 and J is TRBJ2-7, with 7 bases that match TRBD2. The CDR3 consists of 14 residues. Germline V gene data show CDR1 as SGHNT and CDR2 as YYREEE (reference sequence). J gave up 5 bases and V 0 bases, and 5 bases lay outside the gene matches. The CDR3 loop is CASSLGLADDEQYF. DNA of the CDR3: TGTGCCAGCAGCTTGGGGCTAGCGGACGACGAGCAGTACTTC.

The V gene is TRBV10-2, the J gene TRBJ2-4; tentatively, D is TRBD1 (6 bases). The CDR3 runs 14 residues. The V and J ends lost 3 bases and 5 bases respectively, with 11 bases between them. Germline CDR1 and CDR2: WSHSY and SAAADI. This CDR3 reads CASSEQGPQNIQYF. CDR3 nucleotide sequence: TGCGCCAGCAGTGAACAGGGTCCCCAAAACATTCAGTACTTC.

This chain connects TRBV5-8 to TRBJ1-5; D call uncertain. Germline V lookup: CDR1 SGHTS, CDR2 YDEGEE. The CDR3 runs to 15 residues. V shed 3 bases and J shed 3 bases, with 13 bases lying between them. The CDR3 nucleotides read TGTGCCAGCAGCTGGGGAGGGAGGGACAATCAGCCCCAGCATTTT. Its protein is CASSWGGRDNQPQHF.

The chain recombines TRBV4-3 with TRBJ2-1, with TRBD2 matching 7 bases. The CDR3 totals 16 residues. The V and J ends lost 0 bases and 0 bases, in that order; junction bases with no gene match: 2. In germline, CDR1 is LGHNA, CDR2 YSLEER. CDR3 sequence: CASSQDRGVSYNEQFF. CDR3 DNA sequence: TGCGCCAGCAGCCAAGATCGGGGGGTCTCCTACAATGAGCAGTTCTTC.

This chain connects TRBV2 to TRBJ1-1, with D unresolved. The length of the CDR3 is 13 residues. Per the germline V gene, CDR1 is SNHLY and CDR2 is FYNNEI. Trimming shortened V by 6 bases and J by 1 base, and 9 bases separated the two germline ends. In nucleotides, the CDR3 is TGTGCCAGCAGCGTGTCAGGGAACACTGAAGCTTTCTTT. Protein product: CASSVSGNTEAFF.

The chain's CDR3 is CASSYGHYGYTF. CDR3 DNA sequence: TGTGCCAGCAGTTACGGGCACTATGGCTACACCTTC. The chain joins TRBV6-2 or TRBV6-3 to TRBJ1-2; D is undetermined. CDR3 length equals 12 residues. The germline V gene has CDR1 MNHEY and CDR2 SVGEGT. Trimming pared 2 bases from V and 3 bases from J, leaving 4 bases between.

This clone was detected only once. V usage is TRBV12-3 or TRBV12-4 and J usage is TRBJ1-2; 8 nucleotides match TRBD1. This CDR3 has 13 amino acids. With V trimmed by 6 bases and J by 4 bases, 4 bases remained unmatched. The CDR3 coding sequence is TGTGCCAGCAGCCCTGGACAGGGCTATGGCTACACCTTC. Translation: CASSPGQGYGYTF.

V is TRBV2 and J is TRBJ2-7, with 7 bases that match TRBD1. Per germline, CDR1 SNHLY and CDR2 FYNNEI. V was pared by 4 bases and J by 7 bases, with 16 bases of the junction left unmatched. CDR3 length equals 16 residues. CDR3: CASSALGDTGVGEQYF. DNA for the CDR3: TGTGCCAGCAGTGCCCTCGGGGACACAGGGGTGGGGGAGCAGTACTTC.

The chain recombines TRBV4-3 with TRBJ1-1; maybe TRBD1 (6 bases). Germline CDR1 reads LGHNA; CDR2 reads YSLEER. V was trimmed by 1 base and J by 0 bases, leaving 6 bases between them. The CDR3 extends over 14 amino acids. The CDR3 sequence is CASSQGQVNTEAFF. CDR3 coding DNA: TGCGCCAGCAGCCAAGGACAGGTGAACACTGAAGCTTTCTTT.

This clone has only one observation. The chain employs TRBV6-5 and TRBJ1-2; 10 bases are a match to TRBD1. Germline loops: CDR1 MNHEY, CDR2 SVGAGI. The J segment lost 8 bases and the V segment lost 7 bases, leaving 10 bases of the junction unmatched. The CDR3 sequence is 14 residues long. The CDR3 is CASIRQGAWRGYTF. As DNA, the CDR3 is TGTGCCAGCATTAGACAGGGGGCCTGGCGCGGCTACACCTTC.

The V and J genes are TRBV6-6 and TRBJ2-7, with D possibly matching TRBD2 (5 bases). Germline-derived CDR1 and CDR2 are MNHNY and SVGAGI (reference sequence). CDR3 length: 14 residues. V was pared by 2 bases and J by 5 bases, with 13 bases between. CDR3 bases: TGTGCCAGCAGTTACGACACGGGAAGCCACGAGCAGTACTTC. Translating gives CASSYDTGSHEQYF.